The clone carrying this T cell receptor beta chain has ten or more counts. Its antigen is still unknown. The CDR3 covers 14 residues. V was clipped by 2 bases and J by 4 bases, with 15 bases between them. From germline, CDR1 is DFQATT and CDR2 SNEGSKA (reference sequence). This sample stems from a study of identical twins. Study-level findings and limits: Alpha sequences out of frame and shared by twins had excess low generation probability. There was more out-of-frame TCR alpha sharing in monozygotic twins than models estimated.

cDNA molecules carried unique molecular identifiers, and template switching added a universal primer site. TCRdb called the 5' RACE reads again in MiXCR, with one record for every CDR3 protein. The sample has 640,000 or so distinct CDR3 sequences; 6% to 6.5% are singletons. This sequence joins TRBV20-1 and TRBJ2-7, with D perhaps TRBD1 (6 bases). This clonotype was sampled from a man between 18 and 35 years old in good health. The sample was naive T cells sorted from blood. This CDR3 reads CSARLVMQGYEQYF. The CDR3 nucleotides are TGCAGTGCTAGACTAGTGATGCAGGGGTACGAGCAGTACTTC.